The 31 T cell receptor beta chains reported below all come from one sample, sequenced in a study of T cell responses to AZD1222 COVID-19 vaccine. Profiled with immunoSEQ multiplex PCR; TCRdb holds only in-frame clones, not every one. This sample has around 83,000 clones, with about 91% found just once. The specimen was peripheral blood, collected on day 0 of AZD1222 vaccination. The receptor source for this set is an adult in good health.

The V and J genes are TRBV11-1 and TRBJ2-5, with unresolved D. The CDR3 is made up of 12 amino acids. Germline V gene data show CDR1 as SGHAT and CDR2 as FQDESV (reference sequence). V gave up 7 bases and J gave up 7 bases, with 13 bases separating them. CDR3 DNA: TGTGCCAGCACCGTGCCGGATGGGACCCAGTACTTC. The encoded protein is CASTVPDGTQYF. The full variable domain, in which reference TRBV11-1 and TRBJ2-5 provide the parts outside the CDR3, is EAEVAQSPRYKITEKSQAVAFWCDPISGHATLYWYRQILGQGPELLVQFQDESVVDDSQLPKDRFSAERLKGVDSTLKIQPAELGDSAMYLCASTVPDGTQYFGPGTRLLVL.

This rearrangement joins TRBV19 to TRBJ1-3; the D is unclear. Trimming shortened V by 1 base and J by 0 bases, and 7 bases separated the two germline ends. CDR3 length: 15 residues. CDR1 and CDR2 from the germline V gene are LNHDA and SQIVND (reference sequence). The CDR3 nucleotides are TGTGCCAGTAGTATAGGAAGTACCTCTGGAAACACCATATATTTT. Its protein product is CASSIGSTSGNTIYF.

This chain links TRBV6-6 with TRBJ2-7, with 9 bases aligning to TRBD1. The CDR3 totals 15 residues. Germline V lookup: CDR1 MNHNY, CDR2 SVGAGI (reference sequence). With 2 bases clipped from V and 4 bases from J, the junction kept 6 bases outside the gene matches. The chain's CDR3 is CASSYAGTGYYEQYF. CDR3 DNA sequence: TGTGCCAGCAGTTACGCAGGGACAGGGTATTACGAGCAGTACTTC.

The V call is TRBV6-5, the J call TRBJ2-1; possible D gene TRBD1, 5 bases. V lost 11 bases, J lost 3 bases, and 11 bases lay in between. CDR3 size: 12 residues. Germline values: CDR1 MNHEY, CDR2 SVGAGI. In nucleotides, the CDR3 is TGTGCCGGCCAGGGATTCTACAATGAGCAGTTCTTC. Its protein is CAGQGFYNEQFF.

This clone was seen only once. The chain combines TRBV6-2 or TRBV6-3 with TRBJ1-4, with TRBD1 matching 10 bases. CDR3 size: 18 residues. The junction had 15 bases not matched to a gene; V was cut back by 6 bases and J by 5 bases. Germline lookup yields CDR1 MNHEY and CDR2 SVGEGT. The CDR3 loop is CASSTPPGQGSRNEKLFF. CDR3 in DNA: TGTGCCAGCAGCACCCCGCCGGGACAGGGGTCCAGAAATGAAAAACTGTTTTTT.

The chain uses TRBV30 and TRBJ1-4, with D hard to call. The ends were cut back, 0 bases at V and 0 bases at J, with 11 bases in the middle. The germline V gene encodes CDR1 GTSNPN and CDR2 SVGIG (reference sequence). This CDR3 region has 16 residues. Here the CDR3 DNA reads TGTGCCTGGAGTGTGCTTACGGCCTCAACTAATGAAAAACTGTTTTTT. The encoded protein is CAWSVLTASTNEKLFF.

The table lists this clone with a count of one. The V and J genes are TRBV29-1 and TRBJ2-7; D ambiguous. The CDR3 contains 11 residues. Trimming pared 7 bases from V and 5 bases from J, leaving 12 bases between. Germline V CDR1 and CDR2: SQVTM, ANQGSEA. The CDR3 here is CSGRLGDEQYF. DNA of the CDR3: TGCAGCGGGAGACTTGGGGACGAGCAGTACTTC.

The chain has TRBV10-3 and TRBJ1-2; D is unclear. CDR3 length: 14 residues. Germline V lookup: CDR1 ENHRY, CDR2 SYGVKD. The germline V and J ends were trimmed by 3 bases and 0 bases, with 8 bases remaining between them. The CDR3 sequence is CAISEHNPNYGYTF. In DNA form, the CDR3 reads TGTGCCATCAGTGAACACAACCCTAACTATGGCTACACCTTC.

V usage is TRBV5-1 and J usage is TRBJ2-5; 7 nucleotides line up with TRBD1. Trimming removed 3 bases from V and 1 base from J; junction bases left unmatched: 0. This CDR3 comprises 13 residues. The germline CDR1 and CDR2 sequences are SGHRS and YFSETQ. CDR3 amino acids: CASSWDSQETQYF. The DNA for the CDR3 is TGCGCCAGCAGCTGGGACAGCCAAGAGACCCAGTACTTC.

The chain couples TRBV6-2 or TRBV6-3 to TRBJ2-6; 10 positions agree with TRBD2. This CDR3 contains 17 residues. Losses at the gene ends were 0 bases for V and 3 bases for J; bases not matched to a gene: 2. The germline V gene has CDR1 MNHEY and CDR2 SVGEGT. The CDR3 is CASSYSLAGVGANVLTF. The CDR3 DNA reads TGTGCCAGCAGTTACTCCCTAGCGGGAGTTGGGGCCAACGTCCTGACTTTC.

The chain joins TRBV5-1 to TRBJ1-1; 9 nucleotides agree with TRBD1. This CDR3 contains 15 residues. J was trimmed by 3 bases and V by 4 bases; bases with no gene match: 7. Germline V gives CDR1 SGHRS, CDR2 YFSETQ. In nucleotides, the CDR3 is TGCGCCAGCAGCCCGCAATACAGGGGGCACACTGAAGCTTTCTTT. It is translated as CASSPQYRGHTEAFF.

The table lists this clone with a few counts. The chain couples TRBV6-2 or TRBV6-3 to TRBJ1-1; D is unclear. Germline V gene lookup returns CDR1 MNHEY and CDR2 SVGEGT. This CDR3 is built from 14 residues. Trimming removed 1 base at V and 4 bases at J, with 10 bases between. CDR3 coding DNA: TGTGCCAGCAGTTACTATTCGGCAGGCACTGAAGCTTTCTTT. Its translation: CASSYYSAGTEAFF.

The chain recombines TRBV6-5 with TRBJ1-2; 10 nucleotides align to TRBD1. Per the germline V gene, CDR1 is MNHEY and CDR2 is SVGAGI. The junction had 1 base not matched to a gene; V was cut back by 2 bases and J by 4 bases. This CDR3 has 14 residues. The CDR3 protein is CASSYGDRGYGYTF. The CDR3 DNA sequence: TGTGCCAGCAGTTACGGGGACAGGGGCTATGGCTACACCTTC.

CDR3 amino acids: CASSHRTNLRDYGYTF. In nucleotides, the CDR3 is TGCGCCAGCAGCCACCGCACAAACCTGAGGGACTATGGCTACACCTTC. J is TRBJ1-2 and V is TRBV4-3; no firm D call. Germline CDR1 LGHNA, CDR2 YSLEER. The V end lost 3 bases, the J end lost 3 bases, and 17 bases lay between the germline ends. There are 16 residues in the CDR3.

The V gene is TRBV18, the J gene TRBJ1-5, with D unclear. This CDR3 comprises 17 residues. V was cut by 5 bases and J by 6 bases, with 23 bases left in between. Germline V gene lookup returns CDR1 KGHSH and CDR2 LQKENI. CDR3 in DNA: TGTGCCAGCTCAGCTGGGCCAGACATTGGAAGATCTCAGCCCCAGCATTTT. Translation gives CASSAGPDIGRSQPQHF.

The chain uses TRBV10-2 and TRBJ2-1; 8 nucleotides line up with TRBD2. CDR3 length: 13 residues. Germline V gene sequence: CDR1 WSHSY, CDR2 SAAADI. The J segment lost 8 bases and the V segment lost 7 bases, leaving 7 bases of the junction unmatched. CDR3 sequence: CASTPGLGDEQFF. For the CDR3, the DNA is TGCGCCAGCACACCGGGACTAGGGGATGAGCAGTTCTTC.

CDR3 residues: CAISPGTSGPQVHNEQFF. The CDR3 region has the DNA TGTGCCATCAGTCCCGGGACTAGCGGCCCCCAGGTCCACAATGAGCAGTTCTTC. The V call is TRBV10-3, the J call TRBJ2-1; 11 bases are shared with TRBD2. The germline gives CDR1 ENHRY, CDR2 SYGVKD. There are 18 residues in the CDR3. V gave up 5 bases and J gave up 5 bases; unmatched junction bases: 14.

The rearrangement links TRBV5-1 to TRBJ2-1; 7 positions match TRBD2. The CDR3 totals 16 residues. The junction had 9 bases not matched to a gene; V was cut back by 0 bases and J by 6 bases. Germline V gene sequence: CDR1 SGHRS, CDR2 YFSETQ. The CDR3 is CASSLGHGGSGNEQFF. The CDR3 DNA is TGCGCCAGCAGCTTGGGGCACGGCGGGAGTGGCAATGAGCAGTTCTTC.

The chain joins TRBV18 to TRBJ1-4; D ambiguous. Germline V gives CDR1 KGHSH, CDR2 LQKENI. The CDR3 contains 15 residues. V gave up 2 bases and J gave up 10 bases, with 17 bases separating them. CDR3 residues: CASSPASDQTAKLFF. The CDR3 DNA is TGTGCCAGCTCACCAGCTTCGGACCAGACGGCAAAACTGTTTTTT.

V gene TRBV5-5 combines with J gene TRBJ1-1; D may be TRBD1 (5 bases). The CDR3 sequence is 17 residues long. Trimming removed 7 bases from V and 2 bases from J, with 24 bases in between. Per germline, CDR1 SGHKS and CDR2 YYEKEE (reference sequence). CDR3 loop: CASHRVGRGIVNTEAFF. The CDR3 DNA is TGTGCCAGCCACCGTGTGGGGCGCGGAATCGTAAACACTGAAGCTTTCTTT.

CDR3 nucleotide sequence: TGTGCCAGCAGCTTAGATCAGGGCGGGACGAGCTCCTACAATGAGCAGTTCTTC. Protein sequence: CASSLDQGGTSSYNEQFF. This rearrangement joins TRBV11-3 to TRBJ2-1; D is perhaps TRBD2 (6 bases). Trimming left V 0 bases short and J 0 bases short, with 15 bases between. The CDR3 is 18 amino acids. Per germline, CDR1 SGHNT and CDR2 YENEEA.

V is TRBV4-2 and J is TRBJ1-5; D gene ambiguous. The CDR3 has 15 residues. Germline CDR1 reads LGHNA; CDR2 reads YNFKEQ. The V and J ends lost 4 bases and 0 bases respectively, with 10 bases between them. The CDR3 here is CASSLEKDSNQPQHF. In DNA, the CDR3 is TGTGCCAGCAGCCTCGAGAAGGATAGCAATCAGCCCCAGCATTTT.

This chain uses TRBV7-2 with TRBJ1-2; 7 positions match TRBD1. The CDR3 totals 14 residues. Germline V gene lookup returns CDR1 SGHTA and CDR2 FQGNSA. Trimming took 5 bases from V and 0 from J; bases not matched to a gene: 3. CDR3 in amino acids: CASSQTGTNYGYTF. The CDR3 region has the DNA TGTGCCAGCAGCCAGACAGGGACTAACTATGGCTACACCTTC.

This chain connects TRBV3-1 (or the pseudogene TRBV3-2) to TRBJ2-2, with D unclear. The CDR3 runs to 14 residues. V lost 0 bases and J 6 bases, leaving 8 bases between the germline ends. CDR1 and CDR2 (germline): LGHDT, YNNKEL (reference sequence). CDR3 DNA sequence: TGTGCCAGCAGCCAAGACTGGGCATCCGGGGAGCTGTTTTTT. Protein: CASSQDWASGELFF.

The V call is TRBV30, the J call TRBJ1-6, with a weak D call TRBD1 (6 bases). Germline V CDR1 and CDR2: GTSNPN, SVGIG (reference sequence). This CDR3 is 13 amino acids long. Trimming stripped 5 bases from V and 7 bases from J, with 12 bases between. The CDR3 nucleotides read TGTGCCTGGCAGACAGGTTTGAATTCACCCCTCCACTTT. It is translated as CAWQTGLNSPLHF.

The rearrangement links TRBV28 to TRBJ2-1; TRBD2 matches 12 bases. Germline trimming cut 2 bases from V and 7 bases from J; bases unmatched to any gene: 18. Per germline, CDR1 MDHEN and CDR2 SYDVKM. The CDR3 length is 20 residues. CDR3 protein: CASSLKGRTSGIFFGNEQFF. The CDR3 DNA reads TGTGCCAGCAGTTTAAAAGGTAGGACTAGCGGGATTTTCTTCGGGAATGAGCAGTTCTTC.

The chain uses TRBV27 and TRBJ2-7; 12 nucleotides match TRBD2. There are 15 residues in the CDR3. The J segment lost 3 bases and the V segment lost 5 bases, leaving 5 bases of the junction unmatched. CDR1 is MNHEY and CDR2 is SMNVEV in the germline V gene (reference sequence). In DNA form, the CDR3 reads TGTGCCAGCAGTCCCAAGGGACTAGCGGGCTACGAGCAGTACTTC. Amino acids: CASSPKGLAGYEQYF.

The chain is built from TRBV7-8 and TRBJ1-5; TRBD1 matches at 7 bases. The CDR3 has 16 amino acids. Germline CDR1 SGHVS, CDR2 FQNEAQ. The V segment lost 4 bases and the J segment 3 bases; nucleotides outside the gene matches: 9. The CDR3 protein is CASSSNRGQLNQPQHF. CDR3 sequence (DNA): TGTGCCAGCAGCTCCAACCGGGGACAGCTCAATCAGCCCCAGCATTTT.

In its sample, this clone was seen a few times. The chain employs TRBV27 and TRBJ2-7, with 7 bases aligning to TRBD1. The CDR3 sequence is 15 residues long. The germline gives CDR1 MNHEY, CDR2 SMNVEV (reference sequence). V was clipped by 6 bases and J by 2 bases; unmatched bases: 10. Here the CDR3 reads CASSSDRVKPYEQYF. CDR3 nucleotides: TGTGCCAGCAGCTCAGACAGGGTCAAACCCTACGAGCAGTACTTC.

The chain combines TRBV3-1 (or the pseudogene TRBV3-2) with TRBJ1-2; maybe TRBD1 (6 bases). CDR1 LGHDT and CDR2 YNNKEL come from the germline V gene (reference sequence). V gave up 3 bases and J gave up 5 bases, with 13 bases separating them. The CDR3 runs to 14 residues. DNA of the CDR3: TGTGCCAGCAGCCAGCCGGGGACACGGTATGGCTACACCTTC. It encodes CASSQPGTRYGYTF.

For the CDR3, the DNA is TGTGCCAGCAGTGAAGAGGGAGGCCAGCCCCAGCATTTT. Translation gives CASSEEGGQPQHF. The chain recombines TRBV6-1 with TRBJ1-5, with D unresolved. V lost 1 base, J lost 7 bases, and 8 bases lay in between. Germline V gene data show CDR1 as MNHNS and CDR2 as SASEGT. The CDR3 contains 13 residues.